The T cell receptor beta chain under discussion was sequenced for a study of T cell changes during pregnancy in multiple sclerosis. This clone came up once. The assay was immunoSEQ multiplex PCR, and TCRdb's table has in-frame clones only and misses some. In the table there are about 85,000 clones, approximately 89% of which are singletons. Germline V gene data show CDR1 as LGHNA and CDR2 as YSLEER. The CDR3 loop spans 15 amino acids. Trimming took off 2 bases at V and 4 bases at J, with 15 bases between the two ends. The chain has TRBV4-3 and TRBJ2-7; a weak D match, TRBD1 (7 bases). The receptor was derived from a female donor with multiple sclerosis, enrolled in a pregnancy study. Source: peripheral blood, taken in the first trimester of pregnancy. The CDR3 spells CASSQTGDGTYEQYF. As DNA, the CDR3 is TGCGCCAGCAGCCAAACAGGGGATGGGACTTACGAGCAGTACTTC.